This T cell receptor (beta chain) emerged from a study of shared clonotypes between healthy human individuals. General study results and limits: Lower generation probabilities were found for non-shared clonotypes than for those shared by all four donors. Clonotype sharing among donors likely depends on sequencing depth.

The assay ran at deep level. For every subset, genomic DNA was evenly distributed across several immunoSEQ plates. The table came from immunoSEQ multiplex PCR; TCRdb's copy has only in-frame clones and leaves some out. The table has 2 million to 2.5 million clones, approximately 94% seen once; the top ten hold over 0.1%. Notes on this clone: What it binds is unknown.

The CDR3 contains 20 residues. The ends lost 5 bases at V and 2 bases at J; junction bases unmatched: 18. Per the germline V gene, CDR1 is ENHRY and CDR2 is SYGVKD. The TCR was taken from a man aged 18 to 35 in good health. This chain links TRBV10-3 with TRBJ1-6; 7 nucleotides line up with TRBD1. Sequenced input: naive CD4+ T cells sorted from blood. Subset reported: CD45RA+ positively selected. This CDR3 reads CAISRSSSLTGRPYNSPLHF. CDR3 nucleotide sequence: TGTGCCATCAGTAGGTCTTCATCGCTGACAGGGCGCCCCTATAATTCACCCCTCCACTTT.